A selection of T cell receptor beta chains follows, all from one sample in a study of blood T cell repertoires in COVID-19. Generated by immunoSEQ multiplex PCR, the TCRdb table keeps only in-frame clones and is missing some. The table lists some 250,000 clones, more than 65% of them singletons, with roughly 3% in the top ten. The sequenced material came from peripheral blood. Receptors originate from a woman aged 18-29 years with acute or convalescent COVID-19. Both conserved end residues are part of each CDR3. D genes are given only for firm matches. For some rows the clone size is stated as once, few or many, or as a class when expanded; others skip it.

v_gene	abundance	j_gene	d_gene	CDR3aa	CDR3nt
TRBV12-3/TRBV12-4	-	TRBJ1-1	TRBD1	CASSRHRGTEAFF	TGTGCCAGCAGTAGACACAGGGGCACTGAAGCTTTCTTT
TRBV7-3	-	TRBJ2-1	TRBD2	CASSSYSGSRNEQFF	TGTGCCAGCAGCTCGTATAGCGGGAGTAGGAATGAGCAGTTCTTC
TRBV25-1	-	TRBJ2-7	TRBD2	CASSDPGLVGYEQYF	TGTGCCAGCAGTGATCCGGGACTAGTAGGCTACGAGCAGTACTTC
TRBV6-2/TRBV6-3	-	TRBJ2-7	-	CASSVLAGEQYF	TGTGCCAGCAGTGTCCTAGCTGGCGAGCAGTACTTC
TRBV29-1	-	TRBJ2-7	-	CSVEKEEGASYEQYF	TGCAGCGTTGAAAAGGAGGAGGGGGCCTCCTACGAGCAGTACTTC
TRBV19	-	TRBJ1-4	TRBD1	CASSIWAGGDEKLFF	TGTGCCAGTAGTATATGGGCAGGGGGCGACGAAAAACTGTTTTTT
TRBV27	once	TRBJ2-2	-	CASRESTGELFF	TGTGCCAGCAGGGAGTCCACCGGGGAGCTGTTTTTT
TRBV19	-	TRBJ2-7	-	CASSILTGSYEQYF	TGTGCCAGTAGTATTTTAACAGGAAGCTACGAGCAGTACTTC
TRBV7-9	once	TRBJ2-4	TRBD1	CASSSRRDSRDIQYF	TGTGCCAGCAGCAGCCGCCGGGACAGCCGGGACATTCAGTACTTC
TRBV6-6	few	TRBJ2-7	-	CASSYASEQYF	TGTGCCAGCAGTTACGCTAGCGAGCAGTACTTC
TRBV19	few	TRBJ1-5	TRBD1	CASSIARQGRAAGQPQHF	TGTGCCAGTAGTATAGCCCGACAGGGGAGGGCGGCCGGTCAGCCCCAGCATTTT
TRBV28	-	TRBJ1-5	-	CASSLDRPYQPQHF	TGTGCCAGCAGCTTGGACAGACCGTATCAGCCCCAGCATTTT
TRBV28	-	TRBJ1-6	-	CASRAQGRDSPLHF	TGTGCCAGCAGGGCCCAGGGGCGGGATTCACCCCTCCACTTT
TRBV5-1	-	TRBJ2-5	-	CASSLAVLERETQYF	TGCGCCAGCAGCTTGGCCGTACTAGAGCGAGAGACCCAGTACTTC
TRBV6-2/TRBV6-3	few	TRBJ2-7	TRBD2	CASSYSTSGRYEQYF	TGTGCCAGCAGTTACTCAACTAGCGGGAGGTACGAGCAGTACTTC
TRBV5-1	-	TRBJ1-2	TRBD1	CASSFHPQGELDGYTF	TGCGCCAGCAGCTTTCACCCACAGGGGGAGCTTGATGGCTACACCTTC
TRBV2	-	TRBJ1-4	-	CASSGFETNEKLFF	TGTGCCAGCAGTGGGTTTGAGACTAATGAAAAACTGTTTTTT
TRBV7-9	-	TRBJ2-6	-	CASRPPPLRGANVLTF	TGTGCCAGCAGACCACCCCCCCTACGTGGGGCCAACGTCCTGACTTTC